This passage covers 15 T cell receptor beta chains from one sample sequenced in a study of neoadjuvant anti-PD-1 for oral cavity cancer. Produced via immunoSEQ multiplex PCR; TCRdb's table is partial and in-frame only. The table includes about 72,000 clones, around four fifths detected once. The specimen was PBMCs, collected before nivolumab (anti-PD-1) treatment. The source of these receptors is a person aged 35 to 85 with oral cavity squamous cell carcinoma.

V and J are TRBV18 and TRBJ1-2, with TRBD1 identical over 8 bases. After removal of 3 bases from V and 4 bases from J, the junction contained 7 bases not matched to a gene. CDR3 length: 15 amino acids. Germline CDR1 reads KGHSH; CDR2 reads LQKENI. DNA for the CDR3: TGTGCCAGCTCACCTACGGGACAGGATCTCTATGGCTACACCTTC. Amino acids: CASSPTGQDLYGYTF.

The CDR3 is CAWSVSPHSGANVLTF. CDR3 sequence (DNA): TGTGCCTGGAGTGTAAGCCCGCACTCTGGGGCCAACGTCCTGACTTTC. The J gene is TRBJ2-6, the V gene TRBV30; no clear D. The CDR3 is 16 residues long. Germline CDR1 GTSNPN, CDR2 SVGIG (reference sequence). V was cut by 0 bases and J by 0 bases, with 9 bases left in between. The variable domain in full, completed from reference TRBV30 and TRBJ2-6, reads SQTIHQWPATLVQPVGSPLSLECTVEGTSNPNLYWYRQAAGRGLQLLFYSVGIGQISSEVPQNLSASRPQDRQFILSSKKLLLSDSGFYLCAWSVSPHSGANVLTFGAGSRLTVL.

V usage is TRBV5-1 and J usage is TRBJ2-1; D is undetermined. Deletions cut 0 bases from V and 4 bases from J, with 8 bases between. Germline V CDR1 and CDR2: SGHRS, YFSETQ. The CDR3 has 14 residues. Written as DNA, the CDR3 is TGCGCCAGCAGCTTGGAGGGCCAGTACAATGAGCAGTTCTTC. This sequence encodes CASSLEGQYNEQFF.

The CDR3, as DNA: TGTGCCAGCAGCTTAAATGTGGGATCCGCAACTAATGAAAAACTGTTTTTT. Translating it yields CASSLNVGSATNEKLFF. The chain uses TRBV7-3 and TRBJ1-4; D ambiguous. CDR3 size: 17 residues. V lost 1 base to trimming and J lost 0 bases, with 12 bases between them. CDR1 and CDR2 (germline): SGHTA, FQGTGA. Complete variable domain (other parts from reference TRBV7-3 and TRBJ1-4): GAGVSQTPSNKVTEKGKYVELRCDPISGHTALYWYRQSLGQGPEFLIYFQGTGAADDSGLPNDRFFAVRPEGSVSTLKIQRTERGDSAVYLCASSLNVGSATNEKLFFGSGTQLSVL.

CDR3 loop: CASSPGTGPEQYF. The CDR3, as DNA: TGTGCCAGCAGTCCCGGGACAGGGCCCGAGCAGTACTTC. The chain has TRBV28 and TRBJ2-7; the match to TRBD1 covers 9 bases. The CDR3 length is 13 residues. The germline gives CDR1 MDHEN, CDR2 SYDVKM. Unmatched junction bases numbered 5, after V lost 5 bases and J lost 6 bases.

The chain is built from TRBV30 and TRBJ1-2; 7 nucleotides match TRBD1. This CDR3 is built from 14 residues. Losses at the gene ends were 4 bases for V and 8 bases for J; bases not matched to a gene: 13. CDR1 and CDR2 (germline): GTSNPN, SVGIG (reference sequence). CDR3 in amino acids: CAWKPWAGGNGYTF. The CDR3 nucleotides are TGTGCCTGGAAGCCTTGGGCAGGGGGGAACGGCTACACCTTC.

This sequence joins TRBV5-1 and TRBJ2-5; TRBD1 matches at 7 bases. Per germline, CDR1 SGHRS and CDR2 YFSETQ. This CDR3 spans 13 amino acids. The CDR3 sequence is CASHEGGGETQYF. The CDR3 nucleotides are TGCGCATCCCACGAAGGGGGCGGTGAGACCCAGTACTTC.

The chain is built from TRBV5-4 and TRBJ1-2; a weak D match, TRBD1 (5 bases). The ends were cut back, 0 bases at V and 8 bases at J, with 17 bases in the middle. The CDR3 contains 15 residues. Germline-derived CDR1 and CDR2 are SGHNT and YYREEE (reference sequence). The CDR3 spells CASSLVAGWGSGYTF. DNA of the CDR3: TGTGCCAGCAGCTTGGTTGCAGGTTGGGGCTCGGGCTACACCTTC.

CDR3 nucleotide sequence: TGTGCCAGCAGCTATCTTGGGGGGGGATCCCTCTACGAGCAGTACTTC. Its protein is CASSYLGGGSLYEQYF. The chain joins TRBV16 to TRBJ2-7, with 7 bases fitting TRBD2. J gave up 3 bases and V 5 bases, and 13 bases lay outside the gene matches. Germline CDR1 is KGHSY and CDR2 is FQNENV. CDR3 length: 16 residues.

V is TRBV9 and J is TRBJ2-7; 8 positions match TRBD2. The germline CDR1 and CDR2 sequences are SGDLS and YYNGEE. J gave up 6 bases and V 4 bases, and 12 bases lay outside the gene matches. The CDR3 extends over 15 amino acids. In nucleotides, the CDR3 is TGTGCCAGCAGCCCTCCGGGAGCGGGAGAAGGCGAGCAGTACTTC. Translated: CASSPPGAGEGEQYF.

The V gene is TRBV10-1, the J gene TRBJ2-1; the D is unclear. This CDR3 region has 15 residues. The germline V gene encodes CDR1 WNHNN and CDR2 SYGVQD (reference sequence). V gave up 0 bases and J gave up 6 bases, with 12 bases separating them. The CDR3 DNA follows: TGCGCCAGCAGTGAGTCCCCAGAACTGGGCAATGAGCAGTTCTTC. It translates to CASSESPELGNEQFF.

This chain joins TRBV5-1 and TRBJ1-1; D is unresolved. V dropped 4 bases and J dropped 2 bases, with 15 bases sitting between them. The CDR3 contains 15 residues. Germline V gives CDR1 SGHRS, CDR2 YFSETQ. The CDR3 bases are TGCGCCAGCAGCCTACAATCCGGACCAAACACTGAAGCTTTCTTT. This encodes CASSLQSGPNTEAFF.

V is TRBV6-5 and J is TRBJ1-1; a weak D match, TRBD1 (6 bases). CDR3 length: 15 amino acids. Trimming left V 5 bases short and J 2 bases short, with 15 bases between. Germline assignment: CDR1 MNHEY and CDR2 SVGAGI. CDR3 in DNA: TGTGCCAGCAGTAGGCCCGGGACACCTAACACTGAAGCTTTCTTT. It specifies CASSRPGTPNTEAFF.

The chain uses TRBV5-1 and TRBJ2-1; 8 bases align to TRBD2. The ends lost 0 bases at V and 2 bases at J; junction bases unmatched: 13. The CDR3 totals 19 residues. The germline V gene has CDR1 SGHRS and CDR2 YFSETQ. In DNA form, the CDR3 reads TGCGCCAGCAGCTTGGGAGCCACGGCGGGAGGACCCCCCTACAATGAGCAGTTCTTC. Translated: CASSLGATAGGPPYNEQFF.

The CDR3 DNA follows: TGTGCCAGCAGCGTAGGGGCAGGGGGTTCGAACACCGGGGAGCTGTTTTTT. Amino acids: CASSVGAGGSNTGELFF. This chain uses TRBV9 with TRBJ2-2; 7 bases agree with TRBD1. V dropped 0 bases and J dropped 0; count of bases not matched to a gene: 5. Per the germline V gene, CDR1 is SGDLS and CDR2 is YYNGEE. This CDR3 comprises 17 residues.